The 14 T cell receptor beta chains below were found in one sample sequenced in a study of monozygotic twins with cystic fibrosis. This table comes from immunoSEQ multiplex PCR, and its TCRdb copy is limited to in-frame clones, with some not included. The sample has around 29,000 clones, approximately 86% seen once; the top ten hold around 1%. Material: blood. Receptors were obtained from a girl aged 2-10 years with cystic fibrosis.

J is TRBJ2-1 and V is TRBV29-1; D might be TRBD1 (5 bases). Germline CDR1 and CDR2: SQVTM and ANQGSEA. The V end was cut by 3 bases, the J end by 8 bases, with 8 bases between. The CDR3 has 11 residues. The CDR3 DNA sequence: TGCAGCGTTGACAGGGTCCATGAGCAGTTCTTC. Translated, it gives CSVDRVHEQFF.

V usage is TRBV4-1 and J usage is TRBJ1-2; possibly TRBD1 for D (6 bases). The V and J ends lost 0 bases and 0 bases respectively, with 20 bases between them. This CDR3 spans 19 amino acids. Per the germline V gene, CDR1 is MGHRA and CDR2 is YSYEKL. CDR3 sequence reads: CASSQETGKIVEANYGYTF. The CDR3 nucleotides read TGCGCCAGCAGCCAAGAAACAGGGAAGATTGTGGAAGCTAACTATGGCTACACCTTC.

The chain carries TRBV6-7 and TRBJ2-7, with D uncertain. TRBV6-7 is recorded as an ORF, its role being uncertain. This CDR3 spans 9 amino acids. The V gene lost 2 bases and the J gene lost 7 bases, with 0 bases spanning the gap. The chain's CDR3 is CASSYEQYF. The CDR3 DNA reads TGTGCCAGCAGTTACGAGCAGTACTTC.

The J gene is TRBJ2-7, the V gene TRBV4-2, with 9 bases lining up with TRBD2. CDR3 length equals 16 residues. CDR1 and CDR2 (germline): LGHNA, YNFKEQ. The junction had 9 bases not matched to a gene; V was cut back by 0 bases and J by 6 bases. CDR3 in DNA: TGTGCCAGCAGCCAAGATTCTAGCGGGACTACTTCCGAGCAGTACTTC. It translates to CASSQDSSGTTSEQYF.

This chain uses TRBV7-2 with TRBJ1-2; D is undetermined. This CDR3 is 15 amino acids long. Germline-derived CDR1 and CDR2 are SGHTA and FQGNSA. V lost 5 bases and J lost 1, with 14 bases in between. This CDR3 reads CASSPDGRGNYGYTF. In DNA form, the CDR3 reads TGTGCCAGCAGCCCAGATGGACGGGGTAACTATGGCTACACCTTC.

This clone was observed once. The chain carries TRBV5-6 and TRBJ1-2; D remains unclear. Looked up from germline, CDR1 is SGHDT and CDR2 is YYEEEE. This CDR3 comprises 14 residues. Trimming removed 1 base at V and 4 bases at J, with 11 bases between. CDR3 loop: CASSLSGRRYGYTF. The CDR3 region has the DNA TGTGCCAGCAGCTTGTCGGGCCGGCGCTATGGCTACACCTTC.

J is TRBJ1-4 and V is TRBV5-1; tentatively, D is TRBD1 (5 bases). The CDR3 length is 17 residues. With 2 bases removed from V and 5 bases from J, the gap between germline ends came to 19 bases. Germline V gives CDR1 SGHRS, CDR2 YFSETQ. The CDR3 DNA is TGCGCCAGCAGCTTTTCCCCGGCCGGGACTTCAAATGAAAAACTGTTTTTT. Translated: CASSFSPAGTSNEKLFF.

The chain joins TRBV4-1 to TRBJ2-1; tentative D call: TRBD2 (6 bases). Germline values: CDR1 MGHRA, CDR2 YSYEKL. Deletions cut 0 bases from V and 10 bases from J, with 19 bases between. The CDR3 spans 16 residues. CDR3 in DNA: TGCGCCAGCAGCCAAGAAGGAATCGGGAGACCAGCCGAGCAGTTCTTC. Its translation: CASSQEGIGRPAEQFF.

The chain uses TRBV18 and TRBJ2-7; tentative D call: TRBD1 (7 bases). Germline CDR1 KGHSH, CDR2 LQKENI. V gave up 6 bases and J gave up 3 bases, with 15 bases separating them. The CDR3 contains 14 residues. The CDR3 region is CASSQQGTHYEQYF. DNA for the CDR3: TGTGCCAGCTCTCAACAGGGGACTCACTACGAGCAGTACTTC.

The chain couples TRBV6-5 to TRBJ2-7; no clear D. Germline V gene data show CDR1 as MNHEY and CDR2 as SVGAGI. The CDR3 runs 15 residues. V gave up 1 base and J gave up 6 bases, with 16 bases separating them. The chain's CDR3 is CASSYFGGADAEQYF. In DNA, the CDR3 is TGTGCCAGCAGTTACTTTGGCGGAGCTGACGCCGAGCAGTACTTC.

In nucleotides, the CDR3 is TGTGCCAGCAGCTTAGAAGCCTACGAGCAGTACTTC. It translates to CASSLEAYEQYF. The chain uses TRBV7-9 and TRBJ2-7, with D uncertain. Germline V gene sequence: CDR1 SEHNR, CDR2 FQNEAQ (reference sequence). Between the trimmed V and J ends, which lost 1 base and 2 bases, there was a span of 3 bases. CDR3 length: 12 amino acids.

This chain links TRBV4-1 with TRBJ2-5, with 7 bases that match TRBD1. The CDR3 sequence is 19 residues long. V lost 7 bases, J lost 4 bases, and 24 bases stayed unmatched. Germline V gene data show CDR1 as MGHRA and CDR2 as YSYEKL. CDR3 sequence (DNA): TGCGCCAGCACCGACTCGACCTTGAGCCTATTGACAGGGAGAGAGACCCAGTACTTC. Translation: CASTDSTLSLLTGRETQYF.

The CDR3 nucleotides are TGTGCCAGCAGTCCCTGGGAGGTATCGGGTTCACCCCTCCACTTT. This codes for CASSPWEVSGSPLHF. This chain connects TRBV2 to TRBJ1-6; D gene unclear. The CDR3 extends over 15 amino acids. Trimming removed 5 bases at V and 9 bases at J, with 17 bases between. The V gene's germline CDR1 is SNHLY and CDR2 FYNNEI.

CDR3 DNA: TGCAGCGTGTTAACAGGGGGCTTGGGCTACACCTTC. Protein: CSVLTGGLGYTF. The genes are TRBV29-1 and TRBJ1-2; 9 bases agree with TRBD1. V shed 6 bases, J shed 8 bases, and the junction held 7 bases outside the gene matches. CDR1 is SQVTM and CDR2 is ANQGSEA in the germline V gene. The CDR3 is 12 amino acids.